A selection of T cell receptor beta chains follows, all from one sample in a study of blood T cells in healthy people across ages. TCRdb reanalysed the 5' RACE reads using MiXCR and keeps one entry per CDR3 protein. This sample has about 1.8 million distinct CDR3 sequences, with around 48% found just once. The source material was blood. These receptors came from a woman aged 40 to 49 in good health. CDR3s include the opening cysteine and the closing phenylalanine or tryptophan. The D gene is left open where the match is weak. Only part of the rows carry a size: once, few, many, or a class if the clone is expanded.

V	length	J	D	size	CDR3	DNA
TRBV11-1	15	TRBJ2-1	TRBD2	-	CASSHFQDGGIEQFF	TGTGCCAGCAGCCATTTTCAGGACGGGGGGATTGAGCAGTTCTTC
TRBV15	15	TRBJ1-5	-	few	CATSRARDTYQPQHF	TGTGCCACCAGCAGAGCCCGGGACACCTATCAGCCCCAGCATTTT
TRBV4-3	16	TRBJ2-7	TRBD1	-	CASSQDRWSLTYEQYF	TGCGCCAGCAGCCAGGACAGGTGGTCCCTTACCTACGAGCAGTACTTC
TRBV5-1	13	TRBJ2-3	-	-	CASSLSHRPTQYF	TGCGCCAGCAGCTTGTCGCACCGCCCTACGCAGTATTTT
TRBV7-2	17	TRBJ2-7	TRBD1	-	CASSLGDGTGFTYEQYF	TGTGCCAGCAGCTTGGGTGACGGGACAGGGTTCACCTACGAGCAGTACTTC
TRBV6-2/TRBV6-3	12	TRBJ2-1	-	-	CASSYKGLEQFF	TGTGCCAGCAGTTATAAGGGGCTTGAGCAGTTCTTC
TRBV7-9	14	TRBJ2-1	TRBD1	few	CASSRRDRENEQFF	TGTGCCAGCAGCCGCCGGGACAGGGAAAATGAGCAGTTCTTC
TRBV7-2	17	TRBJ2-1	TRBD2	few	CASSLAGIGRGGIEQFF	TGTGCCAGCAGCTTAGCGGGGATTGGGCGGGGGGGCATTGAGCAGTTCTTC
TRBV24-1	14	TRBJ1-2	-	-	CATSSQSANYGYTF	TGTGCCACCAGTAGTCAGTCTGCTAACTATGGCTACACCTTC
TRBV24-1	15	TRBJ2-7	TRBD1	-	CATTDGGQGSYEQYF	TGTGCCACCACCGATGGGGGACAGGGATCCTACGAGCAGTACTTC
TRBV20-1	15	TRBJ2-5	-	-	CSARDMALSYNEQYF	TGCAGTGCTAGAGATATGGCGCTTTCCTACAATGAGCAGTACTTC
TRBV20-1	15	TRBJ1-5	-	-	CSATGGGADNQPQHF	TGCAGTGCTACGGGGGGAGGGGCCGACAATCAGCCCCAGCATTTT
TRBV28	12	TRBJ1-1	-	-	CATLGGPTEAFF	TGTGCCACACTGGGGGGTCCCACTGAAGCTTTCTTT
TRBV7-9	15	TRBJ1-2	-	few	CASSPKQGGNYGYTF	TGTGCCAGCAGCCCCAAACAGGGAGGGAACTATGGCTACACCTTC
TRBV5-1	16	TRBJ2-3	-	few	CASRKNLGGGPDTQYF	TGCGCCAGCAGAAAAAATTTAGGAGGGGGACCAGATACGCAGTATTTT
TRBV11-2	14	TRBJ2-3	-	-	CASSPGSSSDTQYF	TGTGCCAGCAGCCCAGGGTCCTCATCAGATACGCAGTATTTT
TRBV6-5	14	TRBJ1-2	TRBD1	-	CASSFSRQGHGYTF	TGTGCCAGCAGCTTCAGCCGACAGGGGCATGGCTACACCTTC
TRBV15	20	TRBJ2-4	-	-	CATSRDFGGSQKAAKNIQYF	TGTGCCACCAGCAGAGACTTCGGCGGCAGCCAGAAAGCCGCCAAAAACATTCAGTACTTC
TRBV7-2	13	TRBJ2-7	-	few	CASSLVQGGEQYF	TGTGCCAGCAGCTTAGTGCAGGGGGGCGAGCAGTACTTC
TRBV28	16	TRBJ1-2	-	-	CASGSPVEGRQYGYTF	TGTGCCAGCGGGTCGCCGGTTGAGGGCCGCCAGTATGGCTACACCTTC
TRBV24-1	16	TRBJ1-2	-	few	CATSDSRFGGGDGYTF	TGTGCCACCAGTGACTCCCGCTTTGGAGGCGGAGATGGCTACACCTTC
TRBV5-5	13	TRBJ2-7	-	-	CASSARQLYEQYF	TGTGCCAGCAGCGCTCGACAGCTCTACGAGCAGTACTTC
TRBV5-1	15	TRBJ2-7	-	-	CASRLQGGASYEQYF	TGCGCCAGCAGGTTACAGGGAGGTGCGTCCTACGAGCAGTACTTC
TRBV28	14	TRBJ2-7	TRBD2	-	CASESGGTNYEQYF	TGTGCCAGCGAAAGCGGGGGGACCAACTACGAGCAGTACTTC
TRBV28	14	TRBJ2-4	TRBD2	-	CASSSTGEGNEQYF	TGTGCCAGCAGTTCAACCGGGGAGGGGAATGAGCAGTACTTC
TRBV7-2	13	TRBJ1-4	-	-	CASSLMGIEKLFF	TGTGCCAGCAGCTTGATGGGAATTGAAAAACTGTTTTTT
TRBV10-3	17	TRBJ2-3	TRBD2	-	CAISRTTSGGLSDTQYF	TGTGCCATCAGCCGTACCACTAGCGGGGGGTTATCAGATACGCAGTATTTT
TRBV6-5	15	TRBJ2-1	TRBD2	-	CASSVAGRAYNEQFF	TGTGCCAGCAGCGTAGCGGGGCGCGCCTACAATGAGCAGTTCTTC
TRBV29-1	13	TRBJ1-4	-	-	CSVEGEEDEKLFF	TGCAGCGTGGAGGGAGAAGAGGATGAAAAACTGTTTTTT
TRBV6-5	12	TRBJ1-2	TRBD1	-	CATMGTAYGYTF	TGTGCCACAATGGGGACAGCCTATGGCTACACCTTC
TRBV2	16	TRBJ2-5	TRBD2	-	CASSEFLAGAQETQYF	TGTGCCAGCAGTGAATTCCTAGCGGGAGCCCAAGAGACCCAGTACTTC
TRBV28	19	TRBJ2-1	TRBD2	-	CASRLPGLAQKSSYNEQFF	TGTGCCAGCAGATTACCGGGACTAGCGCAAAAGAGCTCCTACAATGAGCAGTTCTTC
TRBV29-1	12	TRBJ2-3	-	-	CSVEDNRDTQYF	TGCAGCGTTGAAGATAATCGGGATACGCAGTATTTT
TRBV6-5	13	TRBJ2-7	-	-	CASSYDRFDGQYF	TGTGCCAGCAGTTACGACAGGTTTGATGGGCAGTACTTC
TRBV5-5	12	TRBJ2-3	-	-	CASSFTMDMQYF	TGTGCCAGCAGCTTTACCATGGATATGCAGTATTTT
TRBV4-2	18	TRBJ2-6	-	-	CASSQDPGANSGANVLTF	TGTGCCAGCAGCCAAGATCCGGGGGCCAACTCTGGGGCCAACGTCCTGACTTTC
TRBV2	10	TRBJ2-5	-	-	CASRWETQYF	TGTGCCAGCCGGTGGGAGACCCAGTACTTC
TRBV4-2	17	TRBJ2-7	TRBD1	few	CASSQDWGQGRGYEQYF	TGTGCCAGCAGCCAAGATTGGGGACAGGGGCGAGGCTACGAGCAGTACTTC
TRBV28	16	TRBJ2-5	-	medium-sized	CASSLSQGRDQETQYF	TGTGCCAGCAGTTTAAGCCAGGGCAGGGACCAAGAGACCCAGTACTTC
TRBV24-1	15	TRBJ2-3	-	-	CATSDLGLDTDTQYF	TGTGCCACCAGTGATTTGGGGCTGGACACAGATACGCAGTATTTT
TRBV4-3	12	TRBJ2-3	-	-	CASSQDWNTQYF	TGCGCCAGCAGCCAAGATTGGAATACGCAGTATTTT
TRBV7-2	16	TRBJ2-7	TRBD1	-	CASSFVKRTGGNEQYF	TGTGCCAGCAGCTTTGTGAAGAGGACAGGGGGTAACGAGCAGTACTTC
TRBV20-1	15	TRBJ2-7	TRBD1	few	CSARRSGQGSYEQYF	TGCAGTGCTAGACGTAGCGGACAGGGCTCCTACGAGCAGTACTTC
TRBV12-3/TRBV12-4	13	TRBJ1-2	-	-	CASSTWQKDGYTF	TGTGCCAGCAGTACGTGGCAGAAAGATGGCTACACCTTC
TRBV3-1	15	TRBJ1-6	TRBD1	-	CASSQHRGLNSPLHF	TGTGCCAGCAGCCAACACAGGGGCTTGAATTCACCCCTCCACTTT
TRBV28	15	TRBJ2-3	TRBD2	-	CASRSKAGSADTQYF	TGTGCCAGTAGGAGTAAAGCGGGGTCGGCAGATACGCAGTATTTT
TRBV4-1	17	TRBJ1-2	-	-	CASSQPQGGSSNYGYTF	TGCGCCAGCAGCCAACCCCAGGGAGGGTCTTCTAACTATGGCTACACCTTC